The 18 T cell receptor beta chains given below trace back to one sample, sequenced in a study of T cell responses to AZD1222 COVID-19 vaccine. The assay was immunoSEQ multiplex PCR, and TCRdb's table has in-frame clones only and misses some. The sample has approximately 140,000 clones; approximately 90% are singletons. Material: peripheral blood, obtained on day 0 of AZD1222 vaccination. The receptors stem from an adult in good health.

The rearrangement joins TRBV30 to TRBJ1-2; the D gene is possibly TRBD1 (6 bases). Germline CDR1 is GTSNPN and CDR2 is SVGIG (reference sequence). This CDR3 has 14 amino acids. V was trimmed by 3 bases and J by 4 bases, leaving 15 bases between them. The CDR3 reads CAWRPMAGAYGYTF. Written as DNA, the CDR3 is TGTGCCTGGAGGCCCATGGCAGGGGCCTATGGCTACACCTTC. Based on the CDR3 plus reference TRBV30 and TRBJ1-2, the full variable domain is SQTIHQWPATLVQPVGSPLSLECTVEGTSNPNLYWYRQAAGRGLQLLFYSVGIGQISSEVPQNLSASRPQDRQFILSSKKLLLSDSGFYLCAWRPMAGAYGYTFGSGTRLTVV.

V and J are TRBV7-3 and TRBJ2-1, with TRBD2 matching 10 bases. The CDR3 runs to 21 residues. The trim removed 5 bases at V and 2 bases at J, leaving 21 bases unmatched. Germline CDR1 SGHTA, CDR2 FQGTGA. The CDR3 nucleotides are TGTGCCAGCAGCCTACACGCCGTTCACCCGGGACTAGCGACTCCCTACAATGAGCAGTTCTTC. As protein: CASSLHAVHPGLATPYNEQFF.

The V call is TRBV7-2, the J call TRBJ2-1; 13 bases are shared with TRBD2. V trimming: 5 bases; J trimming: 4 bases; junction bases outside the gene matches: 8. From germline, CDR1 is SGHTA and CDR2 FQGNSA. CDR3 size: 17 residues. The CDR3 sequence is CASSPSSTSGRYNEQFF. Written as DNA, the CDR3 is TGTGCCAGCAGCCCTTCTTCGACTAGCGGGAGGTACAATGAGCAGTTCTTC.

The chain uses TRBV10-3 and TRBJ2-1; 7 bases map to TRBD2. The CDR3 loop spans 16 amino acids. Trimming cost V 0 bases and J 4 bases; bases outside gene matches: 6. Per the germline V gene, CDR1 is ENHRY and CDR2 is SYGVKD. DNA for the CDR3: TGTGCCATCAGTGAGTCGATGGCGGGAGCATACAATGAGCAGTTCTTC. The encoded protein is CAISESMAGAYNEQFF.

The rearrangement joins TRBV30 to TRBJ1-1; TRBD1 matches 10 bases. CDR3 length equals 14 residues. Germline V lookup: CDR1 GTSNPN, CDR2 SVGIG (reference sequence). V shed 2 bases, J shed 10 bases, and the junction held 10 bases outside the gene matches. Here the CDR3 DNA reads TGTGCCTGGAGTACCTGGGGACAGGGGATAGGAGCTTTCTTT. It yields the protein CAWSTWGQGIGAFF.

This chain connects TRBV7-3 to TRBJ1-1, with unresolved D. The CDR3 contains 13 residues. CDR1 is SGHTA, CDR2 FQGTGA, per germline. With 4 bases removed from V and 1 base from J, the gap between germline ends came to 7 bases. The CDR3 coding sequence is TGTGCCAGCAGCTATACGGGGAACACTGAAGCTTTCTTT. Protein product: CASSYTGNTEAFF.

The chain's CDR3 is CASSLGQGGNTIYF. The CDR3, as DNA: TGTGCCAGCAGCTTAGGACAGGGTGGAAACACCATATATTTT. This chain uses TRBV7-2 with TRBJ1-3; 7 positions match TRBD1. Germline trimming cut 1 base from V and 3 bases from J; bases unmatched to any gene: 0. The CDR3 sequence is 14 residues long. The germline gives CDR1 SGHTA, CDR2 FQGNSA.

The chain combines TRBV24-1 with TRBJ1-2; D is unresolved. The CDR3 has 13 amino acids. Germline V gene lookup returns CDR1 KGHDR and CDR2 SFDVKD. V dropped 8 bases and J dropped 2 bases, with 11 bases sitting between them. The CDR3 here is CATMDPGNYGYTF. The DNA for the CDR3 is TGTGCCACCATGGACCCAGGCAACTATGGCTACACCTTC.

The chain joins TRBV19 to TRBJ1-1; D is uncertain. The CDR3 contains 18 residues. Germline lookup yields CDR1 LNHDA and CDR2 SQIVND (reference sequence). V was trimmed by 0 bases and J by 5 bases, leaving 22 bases between them. For the CDR3, the DNA is TGTGCCAGTAGTATAGATATCCGGGGAACCGAATGGACGACTGAAGCTTTCTTT. Amino acid sequence: CASSIDIRGTEWTTEAFF.

The V gene is TRBV7-3, the J gene TRBJ2-5; D gene ambiguous. This CDR3 is 15 amino acids long. The germline V gene has CDR1 SGHTA and CDR2 FQGTGA. The ends were cut back, 5 bases at V and 5 bases at J, with 18 bases in the middle. CDR3 in DNA: TGTGCCAGCAGCCACCAAGGTGGGTCAGTTGAGACCCAGTACTTC. The encoded protein is CASSHQGGSVETQYF.

The table lists this clone with a count of one. This chain links TRBV10-3 with TRBJ2-3; 7 bases map to TRBD2. CDR1 is ENHRY, CDR2 SYGVKD, per germline. The CDR3 is 15 amino acids. V shed 5 bases, J shed 3 bases, and the junction held 8 bases outside the gene matches. The CDR3 DNA follows: TGTGCCATCAGTACTAGCGCCACGAGGACAGATACGCAGTATTTT. Translated, it gives CAISTSATRTDTQYF.

This chain links TRBV27 with TRBJ2-2; 14 nucleotides match TRBD2. The CDR3 is made up of 16 amino acids. Germline CDR1 is MNHEY and CDR2 is SMNVEV (reference sequence). V was pared by 2 bases and J by 4 bases, with 0 bases of the junction left unmatched. Here the CDR3 DNA reads TGTGCCAGCAGTTTAGGGACTAGCGGGGGCACCGGGGAGCTGTTTTTT. This translates into CASSLGTSGGTGELFF.

The V call is TRBV19, the J call TRBJ1-1, with D possibly TRBD1 on 5 matching bases. The CDR3 totals 13 residues. With 9 bases removed from V and 5 bases from J, the gap between germline ends came to 16 bases. Germline CDR1 LNHDA, CDR2 SQIVND (reference sequence). The CDR3 region has the DNA TGTGCCAGCCGGGGACGGCTGCGGACTGAAGCTTTCTTT. Amino acid sequence: CASRGRLRTEAFF.

Note on this clone: The sample contains more than one DNA sequence encoding this CDR3. V is TRBV28 and J is TRBJ1-2; the match to TRBD1 covers 8 bases. V trimming: 5 bases; J trimming: 4 bases; junction bases outside the gene matches: 3. Germline values: CDR1 MDHEN, CDR2 SYDVKM. The CDR3 spans 13 residues. The CDR3 reads CASSPTGVYGYTF. For the CDR3, the DNA is TGTGCCAGCAGTCCGACAGGGGTCTATGGCTACACCTTC.

The J gene is TRBJ1-1, the V gene TRBV6-5; D call uncertain. Germline V gene data show CDR1 as MNHEY and CDR2 as SVGAGI. The germline V and J ends were trimmed by 9 bases and 3 bases, with 8 bases remaining between them. The CDR3 runs 11 residues. The CDR3 DNA is TGTGCCAGTCATGGCCACACTGAAGCTTTCTTT. Its translation: CASHGHTEAFF.

At least ten counts were recorded for this clone. The CDR3 here is CASSSYREGAFF. In DNA, the CDR3 is TGTGCCAGCAGCAGTTACAGGGAGGGAGCTTTCTTT. This chain links TRBV6-5 with TRBJ1-1, with D possibly TRBD1 on 6 matching bases. Trimming cost V 6 bases and J 10 bases, with 15 bases left between them. The CDR3 runs to 12 residues. Germline V CDR1 and CDR2: MNHEY, SVGAGI.

V and J are TRBV7-3 and TRBJ1-4; D perhaps matches TRBD1 (6 bases). Germline V gene sequence: CDR1 SGHTA, CDR2 FQGTGA. V was trimmed by 6 bases and J by 5 bases, leaving 22 bases between them. The CDR3 consists of 17 residues. The CDR3 DNA reads TGTGCCAGCAGTCTTCCCCTCGGGACACCGCGGAATGAAAAACTGTTTTTT. Its translation is CASSLPLGTPRNEKLFF.

This clone turned up a few times. This rearrangement joins TRBV28 to TRBJ1-2; D remains ambiguous. Germline CDR1 reads MDHEN; CDR2 reads SYDVKM. The V gene lost 7 bases and the J gene lost 4 bases, with 13 bases spanning the gap. This CDR3 region has 13 residues. The CDR3 DNA is TGTGCCAGCAAGGCGGCAGACTTCTATGGCTACACCTTC. Its translation is CASKAADFYGYTF.